These 17 T cell receptor beta chains came from one sample sequenced in a study of blood T cell repertoires in COVID-19. Sequencing used immunoSEQ multiplex PCR; TCRdb keeps in-frame clones, though not all of them. Of 200,000 to 250,000 clones in the sample, 75% to 90% were seen once. The sequenced material came from peripheral blood. The receptor source for this set is a man younger than 45 with COVID-19, enrolled during active disease.

V and J are TRBV28 and TRBJ2-2, with D possibly matching TRBD2 (6 bases). The germline V gene encodes CDR1 MDHEN and CDR2 SYDVKM. The V end lost 5 bases, the J end lost 3 bases, and 19 bases lay between the germline ends. The CDR3 is 17 residues long. CDR3 sequence: CASSTVRESGYTGELFF. As DNA, the CDR3 is TGTGCCAGCAGTACTGTTCGGGAGAGCGGTTACACCGGGGAGCTGTTTTTT.

V usage is TRBV7-8 and J usage is TRBJ2-2; the match to TRBD2 covers 7 bases. V was clipped by 1 base and J by 7 bases; unmatched bases: 0. The CDR3 is made up of 13 amino acids. Germline V gene data show CDR1 as SGHVS and CDR2 as FQNEAQ. The DNA for the CDR3 is TGTGCCAGCAGCTTAGTAGCGGGCGGGGAGCTGTTTTTT. Its protein is CASSLVAGGELFF.

This chain connects TRBV18 to TRBJ2-3, with 11 bases fitting TRBD2. Germline V lookup: CDR1 KGHSH, CDR2 LQKENI. Trimming at V came to 2 bases and at J to 1 base, leaving 11 bases not matched to a gene. The length of the CDR3 is 19 residues. DNA of the CDR3: TGTGCCAGCTCACCATACCAACTAGCGGGGGCCATTGGCACAGATACGCAGTATTTT. Translating it yields CASSPYQLAGAIGTDTQYF.

The chain recombines TRBV11-2 with TRBJ1-2, with D unresolved. Trimming cost V 3 bases and J 8 bases, with 19 bases left between them. The CDR3 has 15 residues. CDR1 is SGHAT, CDR2 FQNNGV, per germline. The CDR3 DNA reads TGTGCCAGCAGCTTCTCCGCGTGGAGGGCGGGAGGCTACACCTTC. This gives the protein CASSFSAWRAGGYTF. Full variable domain (outside the CDR3, taken from reference TRBV11-2 and TRBJ1-2): EAGVAQSPRYKIIEKRQSVAFWCNPISGHATLYWYQQILGQGPKLLIQFQNNGVVDDSQLPKDRFSAERLKGVDSTLKIQPAKLEDSAVYLCASSFSAWRAGGYTFGSGTRLTVV.

The chain is built from TRBV4-3 and TRBJ2-7; D is unclear. Deletions cut 1 base from V and 4 bases from J, with 17 bases between. Per the germline V gene, CDR1 is LGHNA and CDR2 is YSLEER. This CDR3 is 16 amino acids long. The chain's CDR3 is CASSQVVSRNWYEQYF. In DNA form, the CDR3 reads TGCGCCAGCAGCCAAGTCGTCTCGCGGAATTGGTACGAGCAGTACTTC.

This clone has a single count. V and J are TRBV11-3 and TRBJ1-1; D is unclear. The germline V gene has CDR1 SGHNT and CDR2 YENEEA. The germline V and J ends were trimmed by 1 base and 6 bases, with 9 bases remaining between them. CDR3 size: 13 residues. The CDR3 region has the DNA TGTGCCAGCAGCTTAGCCGCTGGAGCTGAAGCTTTCTTT. Encoded protein: CASSLAAGAEAFF.

This clone was detected only once. The chain links TRBV7-8 to TRBJ1-5; 8 bases line up with TRBD1. With 3 bases clipped from V and 0 bases from J, the junction kept 13 bases outside the gene matches. CDR3 length equals 19 residues. From germline, CDR1 is SGHVS and CDR2 FQNEAQ. The CDR3 DNA is TGTGCCAGCAGCTTCATTGTTGGACAGGGACCGAATAGCAATCAGCCCCAGCATTTT. The encoded protein is CASSFIVGQGPNSNQPQHF.

The chain recombines TRBV5-1 with TRBJ2-1; TRBD1 matches at 7 bases. The CDR3 sequence is 15 residues long. Trimming at V came to 3 bases and at J to 4 bases, leaving 7 bases not matched to a gene. Germline V gives CDR1 SGHRS, CDR2 YFSETQ. As DNA, the CDR3 is TGCGCCAGCAGCTCCCGACAGGGTGGGTACAATGAGCAGTTCTTC. The encoded protein is CASSSRQGGYNEQFF.

The genes are TRBV6-5 and TRBJ1-2, with a weak D call TRBD1 (5 bases). This CDR3 has 14 amino acids. Germline V lookup: CDR1 MNHEY, CDR2 SVGAGI. V was shortened by 4 bases and J by 8 bases, with 17 bases between the two germline ends. The CDR3 DNA reads TGTGCCAGCAGTTTTGGGGGGGGGAGATTAGGCTACACCTTC. Amino acid sequence: CASSFGGGRLGYTF.

The chain has TRBV7-2 and TRBJ2-5, with D perhaps matching TRBD2 (7 bases). The CDR3 has 14 residues. The V gene lost 3 bases and the J gene lost 4 bases, with 12 bases spanning the gap. Per germline, CDR1 SGHTA and CDR2 FQGNSA. The CDR3 spells CASSFSGGLETQYF. DNA of the CDR3: TGTGCCAGCAGCTTCTCGGGGGGCCTAGAGACCCAGTACTTC.

The rearrangement joins TRBV7-2 to TRBJ2-3, with TRBD2 identical over 9 bases. The CDR3 sequence is 14 residues long. The V gene's germline CDR1 is SGHTA and CDR2 FQGNSA. With V trimmed by 1 base and J by 5 bases, 1 base remained unmatched. CDR3 in amino acids: CASSLGLAVDTQYF. The CDR3 DNA follows: TGTGCCAGCAGCTTAGGACTAGCGGTAGATACGCAGTATTTT.

The chain uses TRBV7-2 and TRBJ1-3; 7 nucleotides align to TRBD1. After removal of 3 bases from V and 8 bases from J, the junction contained 4 bases not matched to a gene. The V gene's germline CDR1 is SGHTA and CDR2 FQGNSA. The CDR3 is 13 residues long. CDR3 bases: TGTGCCAGCAGCTTGGACAGGAGCGACACCATATATTTT. Translation gives CASSLDRSDTIYF.

This chain connects TRBV28 to TRBJ2-5; 14 nucleotides agree with TRBD2. V gave up 3 bases and J gave up 4 bases; unmatched junction bases: 10. This CDR3 has 18 amino acids. From germline, CDR1 is MDHEN and CDR2 SYDVKM. The CDR3 sequence: CASSFPAGLAGEVETQYF. The CDR3 DNA is TGTGCCAGCAGTTTTCCCGCGGGACTAGCGGGAGAAGTAGAGACCCAGTACTTC.

This clone was detected a few times. The CDR3 DNA reads as TGTGCCAGCAGCTTGGCTGGCGGGAGGGCCTCCGAGCAGTACTTC. Translation gives CASSLAGGRASEQYF. The V call is TRBV5-4, the J call TRBJ2-7; 9 positions agree with TRBD2. V trimming: 0 bases; J trimming: 6 bases; junction bases outside the gene matches: 7. The CDR3 covers 15 residues. The germline CDR1 and CDR2 sequences are SGHNT and YYREEE (reference sequence).

This clone has a single count. The CDR3 is CASSLYDRAFDYSNQPQHF. The CDR3, as DNA: TGTGCCAGCAGCTTGTACGACAGGGCATTCGATTATAGCAATCAGCCCCAGCATTTT. This rearrangement joins TRBV5-5 to TRBJ1-5; 7 nucleotides align to TRBD1. This CDR3 has 19 residues. Germline V gene lookup returns CDR1 SGHKS and CDR2 YYEKEE (reference sequence). V lost 1 base to trimming and J lost 0 bases; unmatched junction nucleotides: 13.

This clone was detected only once. The CDR3 bases are TGTGCCAGCAGCCGATGGGACACCTCCTACGAGCAGTACTTC. It translates to CASSRWDTSYEQYF. This chain uses TRBV14 with TRBJ2-7, with D maybe TRBD1 (6 bases). The germline V and J ends were trimmed by 4 bases and 0 bases, with 10 bases remaining between them. The germline V gene has CDR1 SGHDN and CDR2 FVKESK. The CDR3 has 14 residues.

The rearrangement uses TRBV2 and TRBJ1-5; D unresolved. From germline, CDR1 is SNHLY and CDR2 FYNNEI. The V and J ends lost 6 bases and 0 bases respectively, with 6 bases between them. The CDR3 sequence is 13 residues long. CDR3 sequence: CASRADSNQPQHF. CDR3 bases: TGTGCCAGCAGGGCAGATAGCAATCAGCCCCAGCATTTT.